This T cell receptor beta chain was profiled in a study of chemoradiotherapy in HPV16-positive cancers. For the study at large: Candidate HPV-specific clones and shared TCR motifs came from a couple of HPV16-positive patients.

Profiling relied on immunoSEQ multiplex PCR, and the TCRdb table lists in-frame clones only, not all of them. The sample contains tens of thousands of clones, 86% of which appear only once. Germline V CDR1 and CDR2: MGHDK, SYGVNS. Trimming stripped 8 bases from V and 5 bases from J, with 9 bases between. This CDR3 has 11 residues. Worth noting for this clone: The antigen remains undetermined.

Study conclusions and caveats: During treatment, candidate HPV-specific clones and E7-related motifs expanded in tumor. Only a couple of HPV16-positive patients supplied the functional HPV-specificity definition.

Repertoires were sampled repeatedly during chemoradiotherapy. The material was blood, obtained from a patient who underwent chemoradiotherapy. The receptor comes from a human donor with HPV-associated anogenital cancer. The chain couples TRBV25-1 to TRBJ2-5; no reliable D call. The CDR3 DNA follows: TGTGCCAGCCCCCCTGGGGAGACCCAGTACTTC. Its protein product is CASPPGETQYF.